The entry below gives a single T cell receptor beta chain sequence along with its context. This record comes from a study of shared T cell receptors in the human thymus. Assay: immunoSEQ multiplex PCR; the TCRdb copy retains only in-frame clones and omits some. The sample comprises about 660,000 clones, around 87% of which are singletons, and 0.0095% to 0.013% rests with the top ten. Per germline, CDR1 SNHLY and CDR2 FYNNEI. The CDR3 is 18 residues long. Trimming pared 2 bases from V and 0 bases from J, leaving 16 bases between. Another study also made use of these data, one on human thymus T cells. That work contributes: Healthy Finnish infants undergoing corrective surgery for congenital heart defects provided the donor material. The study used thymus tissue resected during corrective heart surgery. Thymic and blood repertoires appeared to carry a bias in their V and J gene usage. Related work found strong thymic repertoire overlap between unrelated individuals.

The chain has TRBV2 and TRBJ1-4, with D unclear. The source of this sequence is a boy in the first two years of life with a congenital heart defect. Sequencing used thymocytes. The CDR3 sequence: CASSEPKGGRATNEKLFF. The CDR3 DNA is TGTGCCAGCAGTGAACCGAAGGGAGGACGGGCAACTAATGAAAAACTGTTTTTT.